A selection of T cell receptor beta chains follows, all from one sample in a study of OX40 agonist ivuxolimab in advanced cancers. This table comes from immunoSEQ multiplex PCR, and its TCRdb copy is limited to in-frame clones, with some not included. The sample holds about 47,000 clones, approximately 80% seen once. Material: CD4+ or CD8+ T cells sorted from blood, obtained in a trial of the OX40 agonist ivuxolimab. These receptors came from an adult with an advanced solid tumor such as melanoma, head and neck, liver or kidney cancer. CDR3s include the opening cysteine and the closing phenylalanine or tryptophan. Each record gives: clone size, D gene, J gene, V gene, CDR3 DNA, CDR3 protein. D genes are given only for firm matches. Clone size is shown for a subset of rows, as once, few, many or a class of expanded clone.

NA | NA | TRBJ2-7 | TRBV5-8 | TGTGCCAGCAGCTTTGGGATGGGCGGAAACGAGCAGTACTTC | CASSFGMGGNEQYF
NA | TRBD1 | TRBJ2-1 | TRBV29-1 | TGCAGCGTATCACCTCTACAGGGGGAAAGCAATGAGCAGTTCTTC | CSVSPLQGESNEQFF
NA | TRBD1 | TRBJ2-7 | TRBV19 | TGTGCCAGTAGTTTCACAGGGGGCGATAACTACGAGCAGTACTTC | CASSFTGGDNYEQYF
NA | NA | TRBJ2-3 | TRBV25-1 | TGTGCCAGCAACCTAGCCGGTGGCACAGATACGCAGTATTTT | CASNLAGGTDTQYF
once | NA | TRBJ2-5 | TRBV7-6 | TGTGCCAGCAGCTTTCTAGGGGGGGCCCAAGAGACCCAGTACTTC | CASSFLGGAQETQYF
NA | NA | TRBJ2-2 | TRBV9 | TGTGCCAGCAGCGTAGGGAGTTCGAACACCGGGGAGCTGTTTTTT | CASSVGSSNTGELFF
NA | TRBD2 | TRBJ2-1 | TRBV6-5 | TGTGCCAGCAGTTACGAGACTAGCGGATACAATGAGCAGTTCTTC | CASSYETSGYNEQFF
NA | TRBD2 | TRBJ2-7 | TRBV27 | TGTGCCAGCAGGCTGACTAGCGGGATTTACGAGCAGTACTTC | CASRLTSGIYEQYF
NA | TRBD1 | TRBJ1-5 | TRBV27 | TGTGCCAGCAGTTCGGGACAGGGGGGTTATCAGCCCCAGCATTTT | CASSSGQGGYQPQHF
NA | NA | TRBJ2-7 | TRBV2 | TGTGCCAGCAGCCCCACACGGCTCGAGCAGTACTTC | CASSPTRLEQYF
NA | NA | TRBJ1-5 | TRBV5-3 | TGTGCCAGAAGCTACAACGTCCTTAGCAATCAGCCCCAGCATTTT | CARSYNVLSNQPQHF
NA | NA | TRBJ1-3 | TRBV19 | TGTGCCAGTAGTATACAGGCAAGCGGTGGAAACACCATATATTTT | CASSIQASGGNTIYF
NA | TRBD1 | TRBJ1-6 | TRBV7-9 | TGCGCCAGCACAGGGGGGGCAAATTCACCCCTCCACTTT | CASTGGANSPLHF
NA | NA | TRBJ1-6 | TRBV13 | TGTGCCAGCACCCCTCCCGGGACGGCGAATTCACCCCTCCACTTT | CASTPPGTANSPLHF
NA | TRBD2 | TRBJ2-1 | TRBV6-1 | TGTGCCAGCAGTGACTCTCCGACTAGCACTAATGAGCAGTTCTTC | CASSDSPTSTNEQFF
NA | NA | TRBJ1-4 | TRBV28 | TGTGCCAGCAGCATGGGGGTGGGCGAGAATGAAAAACTGTTTTTT | CASSMGVGENEKLFF
NA | TRBD1 | TRBJ1-4 | TRBV6-6 | TGTGCCAGCAGTTACCCACCGGGACAGGCTAATGAAAAACTGTTTTTT | CASSYPPGQANEKLFF
NA | NA | TRBJ1-1 | TRBV7-6 | TGTGCCAGCAGCTTAGCGTTCACTACTGAAGCTTTCTTT | CASSLAFTTEAFF